This T cell receptor (beta chain) was observed in a study of T cell changes during pregnancy in multiple sclerosis (dated by TCRdb to the late 2010s). For the wider study: Changes in the T cell repertoire over the course of pregnancy were examined in this study in women with multiple sclerosis.

Library preparation used the immunoSEQ multiplex PCR assay. TCRdb limited this immuneACCESS table to in-frame rearrangements with V and J called. A share of clones is missing; checked studies link under half to unresolved V genes, and the rest is unexplained. Within this sample are about 100,000 clones, with approximately 94% of them counted one time only. The ten largest clones add up to 1% to 1.5% of the sample. CDR1 and CDR2, per the germline V gene (reference sequence), are DFQATT and SNEGSKA. Trimming costs V 5 bases and J 8 bases, and their ends lie 9 bases apart. Measured from the cysteine to the phenylalanine, the CDR3 is 10 residues long. Kept here is only the CDR3 DNA, which spans 30 bases and is read in frame from base 1. To note about this clone: The antigen it recognizes is unknown. No qualities accompany the bases; no much larger clone lies one base away.

Sequences were derived from peripheral blood, sampled in the second trimester of pregnancy. The sequence links TRBV20-1 to TRBJ1-1; matching of 5 bases hints at TRBD1 as the D gene. This clonotype originated in a female donor with multiple sclerosis, enrolled in a pregnancy study. The CDR3 is CSAEDNEAFF. The DNA sequence is given as TGCAGTGCTGAGGACAACGAAGCTTTCTTT.